This TCR beta chain comes out of a study of response to subunit inactivated influenza vaccine (dated by TCRdb to about 2018). In terms of the full investigation: The study used deep quantitative T cell receptor repertoire profiling to track responses to a trivalent subunit inactivated influenza vaccine. On the study overall, not on this receptor specifically: It was suggested by the authors that each seasonal influenza vaccination may recruit only a limited number of new T cells.

Libraries were built with RT-PCR. For sequencing, an Illumina HiSeq 2500 was employed. Clones were called with MiXCR by TCRdb after fastp trimmed the public reads at Q25, and only in-frame beta chains were retained. Merged by CDR3 protein, the rows form single entries marked with the most common genes and DNA. This sample comprises hundreds of thousands of distinct CDR3 sequences, roughly 13% of them detected only once. The top ten clones comprise less than 9% of the sample. CDR1 is given as SGHVS and CDR2 as FQNEAQ, both from the germline V gene. Trimming removed 5 bases from V and 9 bases from J, leaving 14 bases between the germline ends. Reading from cysteine to phenylalanine, the CDR3 counts 14 amino acids. Left in the record is the CDR3 DNA by itself, 42 bases read in frame from the first base. This clonotype was detected only a few times. No cognate antigen has been identified for it. No base quality values were provided; no much bigger clone lies one nucleotide off.

The sequenced sample was PBMCs from blood, obtained less than 15 days before vaccination. The rearranged segments are TRBV7-8 and TRBJ1-6, and the D gene may be TRBD1, 6 bases matching. The clonotype originates from a man in his fifties or sixties who received an inactivated influenza vaccine. Donor details come from another sample of the same person, matched by shared clones. CDR3 protein: CASSGEQGGSPLHF. The DNA sequence is as follows: TGTGCCAGCAGCGGGGAACAGGGCGGTTCACCCCTCCACTTT.